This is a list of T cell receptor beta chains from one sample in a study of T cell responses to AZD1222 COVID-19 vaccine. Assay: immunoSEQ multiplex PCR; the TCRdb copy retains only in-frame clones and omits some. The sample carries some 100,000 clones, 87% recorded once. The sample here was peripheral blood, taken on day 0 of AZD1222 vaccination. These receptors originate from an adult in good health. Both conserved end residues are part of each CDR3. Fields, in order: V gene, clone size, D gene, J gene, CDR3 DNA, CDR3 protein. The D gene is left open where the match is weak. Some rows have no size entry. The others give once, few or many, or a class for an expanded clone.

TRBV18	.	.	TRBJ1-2	TGTGCCAGCCACAGGGAGCACTATGGCTACACCTTC	CASHREHYGYTF
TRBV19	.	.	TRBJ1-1	TGTGCCAGTAGCGGTCTGGGTATGATGGGCACTGAAGCTTTCTTT	CASSGLGMMGTEAFF
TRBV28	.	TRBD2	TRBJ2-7	TGTGCCAGCAGTAGACCGGGACTAGGATCCAGCGAGCAGTACTTC	CASSRPGLGSSEQYF
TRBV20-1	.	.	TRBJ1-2	TGCAGTGCTTCACCGAACTATGGCTACACCTTC	CSASPNYGYTF
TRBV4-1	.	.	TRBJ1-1	TGCGCCAGCAGCCAAAGTAGGCTAGGAGAGAACACTGAAGCTTTCTTT	CASSQSRLGENTEAFF
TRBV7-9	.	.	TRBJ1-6	TGTGCCAGCAGCTCCACGCAGGGCGCTAATTCACCCCTCCACTTT	CASSSTQGANSPLHF
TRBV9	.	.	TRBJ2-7	TGTGCCAGCAGGGGTCCAGGGAACGAGCAGTACTTC	CASRGPGNEQYF
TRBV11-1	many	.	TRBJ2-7	TGTGCCAGCAGCCGGGGGTGGCTTAATGACGAGCAGTACTTC	CASSRGWLNDEQYF
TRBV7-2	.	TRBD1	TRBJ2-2	TGTGCCAGCAGCTTAAACCGGGACAGGGGACTCACCGGGGAGCTGTTTTTT	CASSLNRDRGLTGELFF
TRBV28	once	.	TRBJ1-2	TGTGCCAGCAGCCGGACTTGGGAGGGCTACACCTTC	CASSRTWEGYTF
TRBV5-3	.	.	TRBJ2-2	TGTGCCAGAAGCTTGGACAGGGCCCCGAACACCGGGGAGCTGTTTTTT	CARSLDRAPNTGELFF
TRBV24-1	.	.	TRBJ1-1	TGTGCCTGGGCCGGCAACACTGAAGCTTTCTTT	CAWAGNTEAFF
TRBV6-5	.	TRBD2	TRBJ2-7	TGTGCCAGCAGTCCGAGGACTAGCGGCTACGAGCAGTACTTC	CASSPRTSGYEQYF
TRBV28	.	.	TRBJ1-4	TGTGCCAGCAGTTCCCCGGGTAGGGGAGGCGCTGAAAAACTGTTTTTT	CASSSPGRGGAEKLFF
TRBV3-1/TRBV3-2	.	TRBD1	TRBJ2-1	TGTGCCAGCAGCCAAGACGGGACAGCCTACAATGAGCAGTTCTTC	CASSQDGTAYNEQFF
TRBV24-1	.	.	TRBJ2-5	TGTGCCACCAGTGAGGGGGACCGAGGAACCTCTGAGACCCAGTACTTC	CATSEGDRGTSETQYF
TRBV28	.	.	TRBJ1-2	TGTGCCAGCACGCAACGATTCTATGGCTACACCTTC	CASTQRFYGYTF
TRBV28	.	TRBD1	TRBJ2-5	TGTGCCAGCAGTTCCCCACCCGGGACAGGGCTCGGAGAGACCCAGTACTTC	CASSSPPGTGLGETQYF
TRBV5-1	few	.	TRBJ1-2	TGCGCCAGCAGCGAGACGAATAGAGTCTATGGCTACACCTTC	CASSETNRVYGYTF
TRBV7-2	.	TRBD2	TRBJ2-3	TGTGCCAGCAGCTTTAGCGGGGGAGATACGCAGTATTTT	CASSFSGGDTQYF
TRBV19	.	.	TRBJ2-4	TGTGCCAGTAGTATGGGGGGCGCGGCCAAAAACATTCAGTACTTC	CASSMGGAAKNIQYF
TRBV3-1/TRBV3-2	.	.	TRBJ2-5	TGTGCCAGCAGCCAAGATGTAATTCGGGGGGAGACCCAGTACTTC	CASSQDVIRGETQYF
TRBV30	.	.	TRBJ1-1	TGTGCCTGGAACTCCGGGGCGAACACTGAAGCTTTCTTT	CAWNSGANTEAFF
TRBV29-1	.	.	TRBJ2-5	TGCAGCGTTGGTCAGGGCTACCAAGAGACCCAGTACTTC	CSVGQGYQETQYF